This T cell receptor beta chain emerged from a study of T cell repertoires in cytomegalovirus infection. CDR3 length: 16 residues. Germline CDR1 is SGHTA and CDR2 is FQGNSA. In the case of this clonotype: No antigen is known for it. Since a much larger clone is just one base distant, this may be a read error.

TCRdb passed the reads through MiXCR, listing each CDR3 protein once. Among approximately 110,000 distinct CDR3 sequences listed, 25% to 35% were seen once. This TCR derives from a human donor in good health (CMV status not recorded). Some clones in this sample may be carry-over from other donors' samples. This specimen was CD8+ T cells from cultured PBMCs, taken from culture after CMV antigen stimulation. The chain employs TRBV7-2 and TRBJ2-7, with D possibly matching TRBD2 (5 bases). In DNA form, the CDR3 reads TGTGCCAGCAGCTTAGACCAAGGACTTCGGACCTACAAGCAGTACTTC. Translated: CASSLDQGLRTYKQYF.